This T cell receptor beta chain emerged from a study of blood T cell repertoires in COVID-19. V was pared by 0 bases and J by 4 bases, with 9 bases between. The CDR3 extends over 14 amino acids. Germline V gene lookup returns CDR1 LNHDA and CDR2 SQIVND (reference sequence). The method was immunoSEQ multiplex PCR; TCRdb's version includes in-frame clones alone and lacks a portion of them. Of approximately 290,000 clones listed, around 88% are singletons. The TCR originated in a man aged 30 to 45 with acute or convalescent COVID-19. The V call is TRBV19, the J call TRBJ1-2; a possible D gene is TRBD1 (5 bases). The specimen was peripheral blood. DNA of the CDR3: TGTGCCAGTAGTATAGAGGGGCAGAGCTATGGCTACACCTTC. Translation: CASSIEGQSYGYTF. Full variable domain (remainder filled in from reference TRBV19 and TRBJ1-2): DGGITQSPKYLFRKEGQNVTLSCEQNLNHDAMYWYRQDPGQGLRLIYYSQIVNDFQKGDIAEGYSVSREKKESFPLTVTSAQKNPTAFYLCASSIEGQSYGYTFGSGTRLTVV.